These T cell receptor beta chains were read from a single sample in a study of OX40 agonist ivuxolimab in advanced cancers. The table came from immunoSEQ multiplex PCR; TCRdb's copy has only in-frame clones and leaves some out. Of about 72,000 clones in the sample, over 75% were seen once. Here the sequenced sample was CD4+ or CD8+ T cells sorted from blood, taken in a trial of the OX40 agonist ivuxolimab. These receptors originate from an adult with an advanced solid tumor such as melanoma, head and neck, liver or kidney cancer. CDR3s include the opening cysteine and the closing phenylalanine or tryptophan. The D gene is left open where the match is weak. Where a row states a size, it is once, few, many or the class of an expanded clone; other rows omit it.

clone size: .; V gene: TRBV27; J gene: TRBJ1-1; D gene: .; CDR3 protein: CASSLKGYGTEAFF; CDR3 DNA: TGTGCCAGCAGTTTAAAGGGTTATGGCACTGAAGCTTTCTTT
clone size: .; V gene: TRBV19; J gene: TRBJ1-2; D gene: .; CDR3 protein: CASSTTVYGYTF; CDR3 DNA: TGTGCCAGTAGTACGACCGTCTATGGCTACACCTTC
clone size: .; V gene: TRBV7-8; J gene: TRBJ1-1; D gene: .; CDR3 protein: CASSSEGRARAEAFF; CDR3 DNA: TGTGCCAGCAGCTCAGAAGGACGGGCGCGGGCTGAAGCTTTCTTT
clone size: .; V gene: TRBV5-4; J gene: TRBJ1-1; D gene: .; CDR3 protein: CASSFRMNQNTEAFF; CDR3 DNA: TGTGCCAGCAGCTTCAGGATGAATCAGAACACTGAAGCTTTCTTT
clone size: .; V gene: TRBV5-6; J gene: TRBJ1-4; D gene: .; CDR3 protein: CASSLEGRGEKLFF; CDR3 DNA: TGTGCCAGCAGCTTGGAGGGGCGCGGGGAAAAACTGTTTTTT
clone size: few; V gene: TRBV4-1; J gene: TRBJ1-5; D gene: .; CDR3 protein: CASSQDLRSNQPQHF; CDR3 DNA: TGCGCCAGCAGCCAAGATCTTCGCAGCAATCAGCCCCAGCATTTT
clone size: .; V gene: TRBV4-3; J gene: TRBJ2-1; D gene: .; CDR3 protein: CASSHLARDEQFF; CDR3 DNA: TGCGCCAGCAGCCACCTGGCGCGGGATGAGCAGTTCTTC
clone size: .; V gene: TRBV6-5; J gene: TRBJ2-3; D gene: TRBD2; CDR3 protein: CASRPLAGGQHTQYF; CDR3 DNA: TGTGCCAGCAGACCTCTAGCGGGGGGCCAGCATACGCAGTATTTT
clone size: .; V gene: TRBV7-9; J gene: TRBJ2-5; D gene: .; CDR3 protein: CASSKGDTRLETQYF; CDR3 DNA: TGTGCCAGCAGCAAGGGAGACACCCGGCTGGAGACCCAGTACTTC
clone size: .; V gene: TRBV30; J gene: TRBJ2-1; D gene: .; CDR3 protein: CAWRNYNEQFF; CDR3 DNA: TGTGCCTGGAGGAACTACAATGAGCAGTTCTTC
clone size: .; V gene: TRBV7-9; J gene: TRBJ1-1; D gene: .; CDR3 protein: CASSLGIRRVAFF; CDR3 DNA: TGTGCCAGCAGCTTAGGGATCCGACGCGTAGCTTTCTTT
clone size: .; V gene: TRBV5-1; J gene: TRBJ2-4; D gene: .; CDR3 protein: CASSLSGVRDIQYF; CDR3 DNA: TGCGCCAGCAGCTTGTCGGGAGTGAGAGACATTCAGTACTTC
clone size: .; V gene: TRBV6-1; J gene: TRBJ2-3; D gene: .; CDR3 protein: CASRLDAGSDTQYF; CDR3 DNA: TGTGCCAGCAGGTTGGACGCGGGCAGCGATACGCAGTATTTT
clone size: .; V gene: TRBV19; J gene: TRBJ1-2; D gene: .; CDR3 protein: CASSIRGRALLANYGYTF; CDR3 DNA: TGTGCCAGTAGTATCCGTGGTAGAGCCCTTCTAGCTAACTATGGCTACACCTTC
clone size: medium-sized; V gene: TRBV7-9; J gene: TRBJ2-1; D gene: .; CDR3 protein: CASSSTAGNEQFF; CDR3 DNA: TGTGCCAGCAGCTCTACGGCCGGGAATGAGCAGTTCTTC
clone size: .; V gene: TRBV11-2; J gene: TRBJ2-6; D gene: .; CDR3 protein: CASSLSRAGANVLTF; CDR3 DNA: TGTGCCAGCAGCTTAAGCAGGGCGGGGGCCAACGTCCTGACTTTC
clone size: few; V gene: TRBV5-1; J gene: TRBJ1-2; D gene: TRBD1; CDR3 protein: CASSLETGRSGYTF; CDR3 DNA: TGCGCCAGCAGCTTGGAGACAGGGAGAAGTGGCTACACCTTC
clone size: once; V gene: TRBV5-1; J gene: TRBJ2-7; D gene: .; CDR3 protein: CASSSPGPVSYEQYF; CDR3 DNA: TGCGCCAGCAGCTCCCCCGGGCCCGTCTCCTACGAGCAGTACTTC
clone size: .; V gene: TRBV4-1; J gene: TRBJ1-2; D gene: TRBD1; CDR3 protein: CASSQARQGADGYTF; CDR3 DNA: TGCGCCAGCAGCCAAGCACGACAGGGGGCTGATGGCTACACCTTC
clone size: .; V gene: TRBV4-3; J gene: TRBJ2-7; D gene: TRBD2; CDR3 protein: CASSRGSGVNEQYF; CDR3 DNA: TGCGCCAGCAGCCGAGGTAGCGGGGTGAACGAGCAGTACTTC
clone size: .; V gene: TRBV7-8; J gene: TRBJ2-2; D gene: TRBD1; CDR3 protein: CAGQGQLNTGELFF; CDR3 DNA: TGTGCCGGACAGGGTCAACTGAACACCGGGGAGCTGTTTTTT
clone size: .; V gene: TRBV9; J gene: TRBJ1-4; D gene: .; CDR3 protein: CASSPTSTNEKLFF; CDR3 DNA: TGTGCCAGCAGCCCGACATCAACTAATGAAAAACTGTTTTTT
clone size: .; V gene: TRBV6-5; J gene: TRBJ2-1; D gene: .; CDR3 protein: CASSWGSEQFF; CDR3 DNA: TGTGCCAGCAGTTGGGGTAGTGAGCAGTTCTTC
clone size: few; V gene: TRBV7-2; J gene: TRBJ2-7; D gene: TRBD2; CDR3 protein: CASSRNSGSVYEQYF; CDR3 DNA: TGTGCCAGCAGCCGAAATAGCGGGAGTGTTTACGAGCAGTACTTC
clone size: .; V gene: TRBV6-1; J gene: TRBJ1-2; D gene: .; CDR3 protein: CASSQNRAPSYGYTF; CDR3 DNA: TGTGCCAGCAGTCAGAACAGGGCCCCCTCATATGGCTACACCTTC
clone size: .; V gene: TRBV7-9; J gene: TRBJ2-3; D gene: .; CDR3 protein: CASSPLRYTSDTQYF; CDR3 DNA: TGTGCCAGCAGCCCTCTCCGCTATACTTCAGATACGCAGTATTTT
clone size: .; V gene: TRBV6-5; J gene: TRBJ1-1; D gene: TRBD1; CDR3 protein: CASSYWTGRNTEAFF; CDR3 DNA: TGTGCCAGCAGTTATTGGACAGGGAGGAACACTGAAGCTTTCTTT
clone size: .; V gene: TRBV12-5; J gene: TRBJ2-1; D gene: .; CDR3 protein: CASGFRDNNNEQFF; CDR3 DNA: TGTGCTAGTGGTTTCCGGGACAACAACAATGAGCAGTTCTTC
clone size: .; V gene: TRBV10-3; J gene: TRBJ1-2; D gene: TRBD1; CDR3 protein: CAIGAVDRGSGYTF; CDR3 DNA: TGTGCCATCGGTGCGGTGGACAGGGGTAGCGGCTACACCTTC
clone size: once; V gene: TRBV7-2; J gene: TRBJ2-7; D gene: .; CDR3 protein: CASSPDPYEQYF; CDR3 DNA: TGTGCCAGCAGCCCCGACCCCTACGAGCAGTACTTC
clone size: few; V gene: TRBV19; J gene: TRBJ1-1; D gene: TRBD1; CDR3 protein: CASSKQGSERNTEAFF; CDR3 DNA: TGTGCCAGTAGTAAACAGGGGTCCGAGAGAAACACTGAAGCTTTCTTT
clone size: .; V gene: TRBV5-1; J gene: TRBJ1-2; D gene: TRBD1; CDR3 protein: CASSWGQGNYGYTF; CDR3 DNA: TGCGCCAGCAGCTGGGGACAGGGAAACTATGGCTACACCTTC
clone size: few; V gene: TRBV9; J gene: TRBJ1-5; D gene: TRBD1; CDR3 protein: CASSVGQGMDQPQHF; CDR3 DNA: TGTGCCAGCAGCGTAGGACAGGGCATGGATCAGCCCCAGCATTTT
clone size: .; V gene: TRBV2; J gene: TRBJ1-1; D gene: .; CDR3 protein: CASRRQMNTEAFF; CDR3 DNA: TGTGCCAGCAGACGTCAAATGAACACTGAAGCTTTCTTT
clone size: once; V gene: TRBV7-7; J gene: TRBJ2-5; D gene: .; CDR3 protein: CASSRNGAGEQYF; CDR3 DNA: TGTGCTAGCAGCCGTAACGGAGCTGGGGAGCAGTACTTC
clone size: .; V gene: TRBV7-2; J gene: TRBJ1-2; D gene: .; CDR3 protein: CASSLWRLVYGYTF; CDR3 DNA: TGTGCCAGCAGCTTATGGCGACTTGTCTATGGCTACACCTTC
clone size: .; V gene: TRBV15; J gene: TRBJ1-2; D gene: .; CDR3 protein: CATSLGWSPVGYTF; CDR3 DNA: TGTGCCACCAGCTTAGGGTGGAGCCCGGTCGGCTACACCTTC
clone size: .; V gene: TRBV2; J gene: TRBJ2-7; D gene: TRBD2; CDR3 protein: CASQGLAGSYEQYF; CDR3 DNA: TGTGCCAGCCAGGGACTAGCTGGTTCCTACGAGCAGTACTTC
clone size: .; V gene: TRBV19; J gene: TRBJ2-1; D gene: TRBD1; CDR3 protein: CASSTDRASYNEQFF; CDR3 DNA: TGTGCCAGTAGCACGGACAGGGCCTCCTACAATGAGCAGTTCTTC
clone size: .; V gene: TRBV11-2; J gene: TRBJ2-7; D gene: .; CDR3 protein: CASSLDRTVYEQYF; CDR3 DNA: TGTGCCAGCAGCTTAGACCGGACAGTCTACGAGCAGTACTTC
clone size: .; V gene: TRBV6-4; J gene: TRBJ2-3; D gene: TRBD2; CDR3 protein: CASSDSASGGVDTQYF; CDR3 DNA: TGTGCCAGCAGTGACTCGGCTAGCGGGGGAGTGGATACGCAGTATTTT